One sample yielded the 31 T cell receptor beta chains listed below, sequenced in a study of cytomegalovirus exposure and HLA in healthy donors. Amplification used 60 Vbeta primers and 13 Jbeta primers. Measured with immunoSEQ multiplex PCR; TCRdb has only the in-frame clones, and not every one. This sample's table reports about 140,000 clones. The sequenced material came from PBMCs. These receptors all stem from a woman aged 18-29 years in good health and CMV-seronegative.

The chain couples TRBV19 to TRBJ2-5; 7 positions match TRBD2. Germline CDR1 reads LNHDA; CDR2 reads SQIVND (reference sequence). The CDR3 length is 15 residues. V lost 5 bases, J lost 4 bases, and 10 bases stayed unmatched. In DNA, the CDR3 is TGTGCCAGTAGTTCACAAAGCGGGATAAGAGAGACCCAGTACTTC. It codes for CASSSQSGIRETQYF.

The chain carries TRBV7-8 and TRBJ2-7; tentatively, D is TRBD1 (5 bases). This CDR3 spans 15 amino acids. The V and J ends lost 4 bases and 1 base respectively, with 14 bases between them. The germline V gene encodes CDR1 SGHVS and CDR2 FQNEAQ. CDR3 sequence: CASSSRGGVSYEQYF. Written as DNA, the CDR3 is TGTGCCAGCAGCTCAAGGGGTGGAGTGTCCTACGAGCAGTACTTC.

The rearrangement uses TRBV29-1 and TRBJ1-6; D remains unclear. The CDR3 is 14 amino acids. Germline V gives CDR1 SQVTM, CDR2 ANQGSEA. V dropped 6 bases and J dropped 7 bases, with 16 bases sitting between them. The CDR3 sequence is CSVRTHPGNSPLHF. The CDR3 DNA reads as TGCAGCGTCCGCACCCACCCCGGGAATTCACCCCTCCACTTT.

This chain joins TRBV6-5 and TRBJ1-2, with D tentatively TRBD1 (5 bases). Germline values: CDR1 MNHEY, CDR2 SVGAGI. V lost 5 bases to trimming and J lost 2 bases, with 12 bases between them. The CDR3 runs 14 residues. CDR3 in amino acids: CASSEGAENYGYTF. The CDR3, as DNA: TGTGCCAGCAGTGAAGGGGCGGAAAACTATGGCTACACCTTC.

This chain uses TRBV6-1 with TRBJ2-7; TRBD2 matches at 7 bases. V lost 8 bases, J lost 3 bases, and 4 bases stayed unmatched. This CDR3 is built from 12 residues. Germline V gene sequence: CDR1 MNHNS, CDR2 SASEGT. This CDR3 reads CASRDYYYEQYV. The CDR3 DNA sequence: TGTGCCAGCCGGGACTACTACTACGAGCAGTACGTC.

This rearrangement joins TRBV6-1 to TRBJ2-3, with 8 bases fitting TRBD2. Looked up from germline, CDR1 is MNHNS and CDR2 is SASEGT. After removal of 6 bases from V and 4 bases from J, the junction contained 9 bases not matched to a gene. There are 15 residues in the CDR3. In DNA form, the CDR3 reads TGTGCCAGCAGCGACCTAGCGGGCCGAGCAGATACGCAGTATTTT. Translation: CASSDLAGRADTQYF.

The CDR3 is CASSRYMPGANVLTF. The CDR3 nucleotides read TGTGCCAGCAGCAGATACATGCCTGGGGCCAACGTCCTGACTTTC. The chain combines TRBV11-3 with TRBJ2-6; D not certain. The germline V and J ends were trimmed by 5 bases and 2 bases, with 10 bases remaining between them. Germline CDR1 SGHNT, CDR2 YENEEA. The CDR3 consists of 15 residues.

This sequence joins TRBV6-1 and TRBJ2-1, with 9 bases identical to TRBD2. The junction had 10 bases not matched to a gene; V was cut back by 6 bases and J by 7 bases. CDR1 is MNHNS, CDR2 SASEGT, per germline. This CDR3 has 15 amino acids. The CDR3 loop reads CASSQAGGPWNEQFF. CDR3 nucleotide sequence: TGTGCCAGCAGCCAGGCGGGAGGGCCTTGGAATGAGCAGTTCTTC.

J is TRBJ2-1 and V is TRBV27; TRBD1 matches 9 bases. The V gene's germline CDR1 is MNHEY and CDR2 SMNVEV (reference sequence). V gave up 3 bases and J gave up 6 bases; unmatched junction bases: 6. This CDR3 contains 15 residues. In nucleotides, the CDR3 is TGTGCCAGCAGTTTCTACGGACAGGGGAGCAATGAGCAGTTCTTC. This encodes CASSFYGQGSNEQFF.

The V and J genes are TRBV29-1 and TRBJ1-1, with D unresolved. V was pared by 3 bases and J by 4 bases, with 6 bases between. The germline V gene encodes CDR1 SQVTM and CDR2 ANQGSEA. This CDR3 spans 11 amino acids. Here the CDR3 DNA reads TGCAGCGTTGACAGGATCACTGAAGCTTTCTTT. This translates into CSVDRITEAFF.

The chain is built from TRBV5-4 and TRBJ1-2; 9 nucleotides agree with TRBD1. J lost 2 bases, V lost 6 bases, and 5 bases had no gene match. The germline V gene has CDR1 SGHNT and CDR2 YYREEE (reference sequence). The CDR3 extends over 14 amino acids. CDR3 nucleotide sequence: TGTGCCAGCACCCGACAGGGGGGAAACTATGGCTACACCTTC. Protein sequence: CASTRQGGNYGYTF.

V and J are TRBV5-4 and TRBJ2-7; D is perhaps TRBD1 (5 bases). Trimming shortened V by 0 bases and J by 0 bases, and 10 bases separated the two germline ends. Germline V gives CDR1 SGHNT, CDR2 YYREEE (reference sequence). The CDR3 totals 15 residues. CDR3 amino acids: CASSLEGSSSYEQYF. The CDR3 DNA reads as TGTGCCAGCAGCTTGGAGGGGTCTAGCTCCTACGAGCAGTACTTC.

This rearrangement joins TRBV2 to TRBJ2-7; 11 nucleotides line up with TRBD2. This CDR3 has 15 residues. V shed 6 bases and J 4 bases; nucleotides not matched to a gene: 8. Germline loops: CDR1 SNHLY, CDR2 FYNNEI. The CDR3 DNA sequence: TGTGCCAGCAGGGTGACTAGCGGGGTGGTATACGAGCAGTACTTC. This codes for CASRVTSGVVYEQYF.

The chain links TRBV28 to TRBJ2-7; tentatively, D is TRBD1 (6 bases). The CDR3 loop spans 18 amino acids. Trimming stripped 3 bases from V and 3 bases from J, with 24 bases between. Germline CDR1 reads MDHEN; CDR2 reads SYDVKM. The DNA of the CDR3 is TGTGCCAGCAGTTTCCCTCCGACGACAGGCAGGACCAGCTACGAGCAGTACTTC. Translating it yields CASSFPPTTGRTSYEQYF.

The chain couples TRBV5-1 to TRBJ1-2; TRBD1 aligns across 7 bases. V was clipped by 0 bases and J by 6 bases; unmatched bases: 17. Germline CDR1 and CDR2: SGHRS and YFSETQ. The CDR3 length is 18 residues. CDR3 residues: CASSLDGFFGTAENGYTF. The CDR3 DNA sequence: TGCGCCAGCAGCTTGGATGGATTCTTCGGGACAGCCGAAAATGGCTACACCTTC. The entire variable domain, with the rest obtained from reference TRBV5-1 and TRBJ1-2, is as follows: KAGVTQTPRYLIKTRGQQVTLSCSPISGHRSVSWYQQTPGQGLQFLFEYFSETQRNKGNFPGRFSGRQFSNSRSEMNVSTLELGDSALYLCASSLDGFFGTAENGYTFGSGTRLTVV.

V gene TRBV11-3 combines with J gene TRBJ2-3; D is unresolved. The ends were cut back, 2 bases at V and 0 bases at J, with 6 bases in the middle. The CDR3 totals 14 residues. Germline loops: CDR1 SGHNT, CDR2 YENEEA. The CDR3 reads CASSLTSSTDTQYF. The CDR3 DNA is TGTGCCAGCAGCTTAACTTCTAGCACAGATACGCAGTATTTT.

V usage is TRBV2 and J usage is TRBJ2-5; 11 nucleotides line up with TRBD2. The J segment lost 3 bases and the V segment lost 8 bases, leaving 8 bases of the junction unmatched. The CDR3 runs 15 residues. Germline CDR1 reads SNHLY; CDR2 reads FYNNEI. CDR3 region: CASRFNSGREETQYF. CDR3 in DNA: TGTGCCAGCCGATTCAATAGCGGGAGGGAAGAGACCCAGTACTTC.

V is TRBV7-8 and J is TRBJ1-1, with 9 bases identical to TRBD1. Germline-derived CDR1 and CDR2 are SGHVS and FQNEAQ. With V trimmed by 3 bases and J by 0 bases, 11 bases remained unmatched. The CDR3 runs 18 residues. The CDR3 DNA reads TGTGCCAGCAGCTTGAGATCTACCGGGACAGGGTTGAACACTGAAGCTTTCTTT. This translates into CASSLRSTGTGLNTEAFF.

The chain couples TRBV7-3 to TRBJ2-1; 9 bases are a match to TRBD2. The length of the CDR3 is 12 residues. J was trimmed by 11 bases and V by 5 bases; bases with no gene match: 4. Germline CDR1 and CDR2: SGHTA and FQGTGA. CDR3: CASSPSGKQQFF. The CDR3 DNA sequence: TGTGCCAGCAGCCCTAGCGGGAAACAGCAGTTCTTC.

This chain links TRBV9 with TRBJ1-2; 7 nucleotides align to TRBD1. With V trimmed by 5 bases and J by 8 bases, 3 bases remained unmatched. CDR3 length equals 11 residues. Germline lookup yields CDR1 SGDLS and CDR2 YYNGEE. Written as DNA, the CDR3 is TGTGCCAGCAGGACAGGGCAAGGCTACACCTTC. This encodes CASRTGQGYTF.

The V and J genes are TRBV30 and TRBJ1-3, with unresolved D. The CDR3 extends over 15 amino acids. Germline loops: CDR1 GTSNPN, CDR2 SVGIG (reference sequence). V lost 3 bases and J lost 0, with 12 bases in between. CDR3 DNA sequence: TGTGCCTGGAGCGGAGAACGGATCTCTGGAAACACCATATATTTT. It encodes CAWSGERISGNTIYF.

This sequence joins TRBV7-7 and TRBJ2-5; no clear D. Trimming removed 5 bases from V and 0 bases from J, with 10 bases in between. Per the germline V gene, CDR1 is SSHAT and CDR2 is FNYEAQ (reference sequence). This CDR3 has 14 residues. DNA for the CDR3: TGTGCCAGCAGCCCCGCCTACGACCAAGAGACCCAGTACTTC. It yields the protein CASSPAYDQETQYF.

The chain links TRBV6-1 to TRBJ1-5, with a tentative D call TRBD1 (5 bases). V lost 7 bases to trimming and J lost 0 bases, with 13 bases between them. The CDR3 covers 15 residues. Germline V gives CDR1 MNHNS, CDR2 SASEGT. Here the CDR3 DNA reads TGTGCCAGCATCAGACAGATCTCTAGCAATCAGCCCCAGCATTTT. It is translated as CASIRQISSNQPQHF.

The CDR3 protein is CASSLGQNYGYTF. CDR3 in DNA: TGTGCCAGCAGCTTGGGACAGAACTATGGCTACACCTTC. The rearrangement joins TRBV7-3 to TRBJ1-2; 7 bases map to TRBD1. V shed 3 bases and J 2 bases; nucleotides not matched to a gene: 0. This CDR3 contains 13 residues. Germline V CDR1 and CDR2: SGHTA, FQGTGA.

This sequence joins TRBV30 and TRBJ2-5; 14 bases match TRBD2. CDR1 and CDR2 from the germline V gene are GTSNPN and SVGIG (reference sequence). The CDR3 runs 17 residues. Trimming took 1 base from V and 6 from J; bases not matched to a gene: 10. DNA of the CDR3: TGTGCCTGGAGTGACGGGACTAGCGGGAGTAGGTTTAAGACCCAGTACTTC. Its protein is CAWSDGTSGSRFKTQYF.

The V and J genes are TRBV7-3 and TRBJ2-1, with 7 bases matching TRBD2. Germline lookup yields CDR1 SGHTA and CDR2 FQGTGA. This CDR3 has 17 residues. With V trimmed by 5 bases and J by 6 bases, 16 bases remained unmatched. The CDR3 here is CASSLKGGRLAGNEQFF. The CDR3 DNA sequence: TGTGCCAGCAGCCTAAAGGGCGGGAGACTAGCCGGCAATGAGCAGTTCTTC. Filled out from reference TRBV7-3 and TRBJ2-1, the complete variable domain reads GAGVSQTPSNKVTEKGKYVELRCDPISGHTALYWYRQSLGQGPEFLIYFQGTGAADDSGLPNDRFFAVRPEGSVSTLKIQRTERGDSAVYLCASSLKGGRLAGNEQFFGPGTRLTVL.

The J gene is TRBJ2-6, the V gene TRBV9, with 13 bases matching TRBD2. V dropped 4 bases and J dropped 1; count of bases not matched to a gene: 5. The CDR3 has 18 residues. Germline lookup yields CDR1 SGDLS and CDR2 YYNGEE. CDR3 sequence (DNA): TGTGCCAGCAGCCTCCGACTAGCGGGAGGTTCTGGGGCCAACGTCCTGACTTTC. It is translated as CASSLRLAGGSGANVLTF.

The chain combines TRBV27 with TRBJ2-5; TRBD2 matches 9 bases. The J call is in doubt because the DNA end fits TRBJ2-7 better. The CDR3 consists of 17 residues. Germline-derived CDR1 and CDR2 are MNHEY and SMNVEV (reference sequence). In nucleotides, the CDR3 is TGTGCCAGCAGTCTGCGGAGTAGCGGGAGTGAGGCCTACGAGCAGTACTTC. Encoded protein: CASSLRSSGSEAYEQYF.

This chain links TRBV7-2 with TRBJ2-7; 8 bases line up with TRBD2. The CDR3 runs to 15 residues. Per the germline V gene, CDR1 is SGHTA and CDR2 is FQGNSA. J was trimmed by 6 bases and V by 2 bases; bases with no gene match: 9. CDR3 amino acids: CASSLWSTSGTEQYF. The CDR3 nucleotides are TGTGCCAGCAGCTTATGGTCCACTAGCGGCACCGAGCAGTACTTC. Full variable domain (outside the CDR3, taken from reference TRBV7-2 and TRBJ2-7): GAGVSQSPSNKVTEKGKDVELRCDPISGHTALYWYRQSLGQGLEFLIYFQGNSAPDKSGLPSDRFSAERTGGSVSTLTIQRTQQEDSAVYLCASSLWSTSGTEQYFGPGTRLTVT.

The chain joins TRBV11-3 to TRBJ2-1; 8 nucleotides line up with TRBD2. The CDR3 extends over 14 amino acids. Germline V CDR1 and CDR2: SGHNT, YENEEA. The V segment lost 3 bases and the J segment 4 bases; nucleotides outside the gene matches: 2. The CDR3 DNA follows: TGTGCCAGCAGCTTGACTAGCGTATACAATGAGCAGTTCTTC. This sequence encodes CASSLTSVYNEQFF.

This rearrangement joins TRBV5-6 to TRBJ2-5, with TRBD2 identical over 7 bases. V dropped 2 bases and J dropped 2; count of bases not matched to a gene: 6. The CDR3 is 15 amino acids. Germline V CDR1 and CDR2: SGHDT, YYEEEE. Written as DNA, the CDR3 is TGTGCCAGCAGCTTCTTGTCTAGCGGACAAGAGACCCAGTACTTC. This sequence encodes CASSFLSSGQETQYF.